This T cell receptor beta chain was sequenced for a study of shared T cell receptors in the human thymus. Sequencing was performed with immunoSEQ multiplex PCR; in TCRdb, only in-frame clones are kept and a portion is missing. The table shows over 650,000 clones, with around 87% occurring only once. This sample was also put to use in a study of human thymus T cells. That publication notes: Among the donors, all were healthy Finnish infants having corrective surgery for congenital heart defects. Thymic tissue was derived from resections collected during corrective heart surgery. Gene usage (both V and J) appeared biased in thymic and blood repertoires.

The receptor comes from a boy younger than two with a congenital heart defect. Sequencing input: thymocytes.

Written as DNA, the CDR3 is TGTGCCAGCACCCAGCGTCAGGGACAGGGGGCGGGGGATCAGCCCCAGCATTTT. It is translated as CASTQRQGQGAGDQPQHF. V is TRBV7-8 and J is TRBJ1-5, with 12 bases fitting TRBD1. The J segment lost 5 bases and the V segment lost 7 bases, leaving 15 bases of the junction unmatched. Germline V gene lookup returns CDR1 SGHVS and CDR2 FQNEAQ. The CDR3 has 18 amino acids. The variable domain in full, with the rest retrieved from reference TRBV7-8 and TRBJ1-5, is GAGVSQSPRYKVAKRGQDVALRCDPISGHVSLFWYQQALGQGPEFLTYFQNEAQLDKSGLPSDRFFAERPEGSVSTLKIQRTQQEDSAVYLCASTQRQGQGAGDQPQHFGDGTRLSIL.